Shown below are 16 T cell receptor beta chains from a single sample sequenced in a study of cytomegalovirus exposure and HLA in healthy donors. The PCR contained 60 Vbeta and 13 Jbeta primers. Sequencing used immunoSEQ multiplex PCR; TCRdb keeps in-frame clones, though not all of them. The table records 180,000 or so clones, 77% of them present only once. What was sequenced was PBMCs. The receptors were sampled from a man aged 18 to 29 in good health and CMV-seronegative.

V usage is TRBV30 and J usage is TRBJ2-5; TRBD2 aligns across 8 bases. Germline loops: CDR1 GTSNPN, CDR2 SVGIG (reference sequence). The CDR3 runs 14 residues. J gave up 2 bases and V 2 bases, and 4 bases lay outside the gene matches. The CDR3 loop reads CAWSQLAAQETQYF. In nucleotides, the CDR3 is TGTGCCTGGAGTCAACTAGCGGCACAAGAGACCCAGTACTTC.

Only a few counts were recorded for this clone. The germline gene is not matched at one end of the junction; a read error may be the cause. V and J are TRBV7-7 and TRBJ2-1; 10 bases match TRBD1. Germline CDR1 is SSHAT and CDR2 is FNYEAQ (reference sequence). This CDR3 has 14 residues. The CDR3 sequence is CASSRGQGSGEQFF. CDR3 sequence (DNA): TGTGCTAGCAGCCGGGGACAGGGGAGTGGTGAGCAGTTCTTC.

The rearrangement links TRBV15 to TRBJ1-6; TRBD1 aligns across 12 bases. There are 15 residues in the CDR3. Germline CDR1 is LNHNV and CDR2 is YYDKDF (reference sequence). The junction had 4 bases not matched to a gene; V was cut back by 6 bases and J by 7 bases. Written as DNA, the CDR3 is TGTGCCACCAGTGGGACAGGGGGCGGAAATTCACCCCTCCACTTT. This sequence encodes CATSGTGGGNSPLHF.

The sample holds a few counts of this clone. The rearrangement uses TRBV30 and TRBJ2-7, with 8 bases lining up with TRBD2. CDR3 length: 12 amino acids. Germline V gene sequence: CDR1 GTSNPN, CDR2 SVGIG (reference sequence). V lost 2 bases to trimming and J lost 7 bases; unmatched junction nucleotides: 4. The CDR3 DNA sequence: TGTGCCTGGAGTTCGCGGGGGGAGGAGCAGTACTTC. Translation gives CAWSSRGEEQYF. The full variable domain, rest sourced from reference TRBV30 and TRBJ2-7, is SQTIHQWPATLVQPVGSPLSLECTVEGTSNPNLYWYRQAAGRGLQLLFYSVGIGQISSEVPQNLSASRPQDRQFILSSKKLLLSDSGFYLCAWSSRGEEQYFGPGTRLTVT.

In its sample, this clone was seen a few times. The CDR3 reads CASSERQPFLFTLSVNEQFF. CDR3 DNA sequence: TGTGCCAGCAGTGAGCGTCAACCTTTTCTTTTCACCTTGTCGGTTAATGAGCAGTTCTTC. The chain has TRBV6-1 and TRBJ2-1; D is unclear. V was shortened by 3 bases and J by 7 bases, with 31 bases between the two germline ends. Germline CDR1 is MNHNS and CDR2 is SASEGT. This CDR3 has 20 amino acids.

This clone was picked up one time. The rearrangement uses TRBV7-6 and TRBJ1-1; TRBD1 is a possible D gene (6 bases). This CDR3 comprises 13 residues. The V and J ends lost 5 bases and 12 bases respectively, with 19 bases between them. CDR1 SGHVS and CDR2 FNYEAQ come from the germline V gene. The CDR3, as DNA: TGTGCCAGCAGCCCCCGGACAGCCCTTACGCCTTTCTTT. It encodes CASSPRTALTPFF.

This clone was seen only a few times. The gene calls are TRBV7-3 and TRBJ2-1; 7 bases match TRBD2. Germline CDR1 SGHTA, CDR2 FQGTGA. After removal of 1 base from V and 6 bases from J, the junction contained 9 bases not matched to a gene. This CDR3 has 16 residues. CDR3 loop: CASSLSGGRGLNEQFF. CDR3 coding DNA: TGTGCCAGCAGCTTAAGTGGTGGGAGGGGTCTCAATGAGCAGTTCTTC.

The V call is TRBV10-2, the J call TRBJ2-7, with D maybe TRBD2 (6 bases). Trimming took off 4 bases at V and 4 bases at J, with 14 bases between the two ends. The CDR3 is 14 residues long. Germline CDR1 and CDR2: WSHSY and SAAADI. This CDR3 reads CASSGTGRYYEQYF. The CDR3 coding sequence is TGCGCCAGCAGTGGAACCGGGAGATATTACGAGCAGTACTTC.

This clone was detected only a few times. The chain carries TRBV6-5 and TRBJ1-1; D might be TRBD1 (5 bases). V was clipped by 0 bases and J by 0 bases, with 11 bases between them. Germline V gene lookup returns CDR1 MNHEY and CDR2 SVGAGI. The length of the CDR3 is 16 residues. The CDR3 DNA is TGTGCCAGCAGTTACTCTCTCGGACACATGAACACTGAAGCTTTCTTT. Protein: CASSYSLGHMNTEAFF.

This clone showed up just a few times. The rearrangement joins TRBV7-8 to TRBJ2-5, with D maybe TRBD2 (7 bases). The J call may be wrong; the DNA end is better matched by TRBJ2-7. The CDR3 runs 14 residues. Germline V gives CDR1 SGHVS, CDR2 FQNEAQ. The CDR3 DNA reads TGTGCCAGCAGCCCCGTAGGGGGGGGCTACGAGCAGTACTTC. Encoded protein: CASSPVGGGYEQYF.

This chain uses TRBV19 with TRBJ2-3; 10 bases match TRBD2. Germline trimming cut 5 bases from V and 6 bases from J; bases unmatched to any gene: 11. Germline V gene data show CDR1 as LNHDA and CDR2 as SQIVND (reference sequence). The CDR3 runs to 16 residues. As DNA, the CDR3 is TGTGCCAGTAGTGCTCCTGGACTAGCGGTTGGGGATACGCAGTATTTT. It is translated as CASSAPGLAVGDTQYF.

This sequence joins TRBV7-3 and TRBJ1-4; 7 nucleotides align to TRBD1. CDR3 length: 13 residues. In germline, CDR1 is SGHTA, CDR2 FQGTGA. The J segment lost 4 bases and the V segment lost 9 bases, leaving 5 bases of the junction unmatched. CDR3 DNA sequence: TGTGCCAGAGACCGGGACAGTAATGAAAAACTGTTTTTT. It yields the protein CARDRDSNEKLFF.

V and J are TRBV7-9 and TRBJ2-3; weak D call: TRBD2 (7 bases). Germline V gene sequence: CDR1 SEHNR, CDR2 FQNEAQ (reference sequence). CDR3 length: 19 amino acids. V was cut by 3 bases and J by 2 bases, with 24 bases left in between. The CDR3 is CASSFSPMEGGGITDTQYF. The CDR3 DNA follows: TGTGCCAGCAGCTTTTCCCCCATGGAGGGAGGGGGGATCACAGATACGCAGTATTTT.

The CDR3 DNA follows: TGTGCCAGCAGCTTTGACAGCAACTATGGCTACACCTTC. Amino acids: CASSFDSNYGYTF. V usage is TRBV7-2 and J usage is TRBJ1-2, with a weak D call TRBD1 (5 bases). CDR1 is SGHTA and CDR2 is FQGNSA in the germline V gene. The CDR3 runs 13 residues. Trimming stripped 3 bases from V and 2 bases from J, with 7 bases between.

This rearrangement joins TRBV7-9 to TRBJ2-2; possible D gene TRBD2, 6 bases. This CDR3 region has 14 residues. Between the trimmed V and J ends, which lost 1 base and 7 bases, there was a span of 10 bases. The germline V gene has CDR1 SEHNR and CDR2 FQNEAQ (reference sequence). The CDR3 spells CASSLVGLGGELFF. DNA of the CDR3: TGTGCCAGCAGCTTAGTGGGACTTGGCGGGGAGCTGTTTTTT.

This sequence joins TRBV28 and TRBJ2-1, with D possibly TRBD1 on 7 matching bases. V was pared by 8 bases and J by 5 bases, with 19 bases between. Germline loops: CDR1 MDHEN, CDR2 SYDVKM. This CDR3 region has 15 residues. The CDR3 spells CASLMRGRGHNEQFF. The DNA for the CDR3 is TGTGCCAGCCTAATGAGGGGGCGGGGACACAATGAGCAGTTCTTC.